This TCR beta chain was retrieved from a study of blood T cell repertoires in COVID-19. Study-level background: The cDNA or gDNA used as material had been derived from T cells, B-cell-depleted T cells, or PBMCs.

The junction had 13 bases not matched to a gene; V was cut back by 7 bases and J by 7 bases. This CDR3 has 15 residues. The germline V gene encodes CDR1 LNHDA and CDR2 SQIVND (reference sequence). Original handling: Using reference gene primer amplification, nucleated cell counts were estimated. The method was immunoSEQ multiplex PCR; TCRdb's version includes in-frame clones alone and lacks a portion of them. The D gene and trimming were derived from the DNA, and the V and J assignments and clone size from that table. The sample lists 130,000 or so clones, approximately 88% occurring once. The chain uses TRBV19 and TRBJ1-5, with 7 bases lining up with TRBD1. Sequenced: peripheral blood. The receptor comes from a man between 45 and 60 years old with acute or convalescent COVID-19. CDR3 protein: CASKREQGVLQPQHF. CDR3 in DNA: TGTGCCAGTAAACGGGAGCAGGGGGTGTTGCAGCCCCAGCATTTT.